This TCR beta chain derives from a study of blood T cell repertoires in COVID-19. Study information: Italy, Spain and the United States were the sources of the convalescent and acute COVID-19 samples. The cDNA or gDNA used as material had been derived from T cells, B-cell-depleted T cells, or PBMCs.

This clone is a singleton in its sample. The authors' processing: Reference gene primer amplification gave nucleated cell count estimates. Profiling relied on immunoSEQ multiplex PCR, and the TCRdb table lists in-frame clones only, not all of them. Clone size and the V and J calls come from that table; the DNA yielded D and trimming. The data show over 130,000 clones, 65% to 90% seen once. This clonotype was sampled from a man between 45 and 60 years old with acute or convalescent COVID-19. Sequencing was carried out using peripheral blood.

The CDR3 region is CASSVGEFRETQYF. The CDR3 bases are TGTGCCAGCAGCGTAGGAGAGTTTCGGGAGACCCAGTACTTC. This sequence joins TRBV9 and TRBJ2-5; no reliable D call. V dropped 0 bases and J dropped 5 bases, with 11 bases sitting between them. Germline assignment: CDR1 SGDLS and CDR2 YYNGEE. This CDR3 has 14 residues. Variable domain in full (rest from reference TRBV9 and TRBJ2-5): DSGVTQTPKHLITATGQRVTLRCSPRSGDLSVYWYQQSLDQGLQFLIQYYNGEERAKGNILERFSAQQFPDLHSELNLSSLELGDSALYFCASSVGEFRETQYFGPGTRLLVL.